This TCR beta chain was found in a study of cytomegalovirus exposure and HLA in healthy donors. The PCR used 60 Vbeta and 13 Jbeta primers. TCRdb's copy holds only in-frame clones and misses some; the assay was immunoSEQ multiplex PCR. The data show 55,000 to 70,000 clones, 70% to 75% seen once. The germline CDR1 and CDR2 sequences are GTSNPN and SVGIG (reference sequence). The CDR3 contains 19 residues. V dropped 2 bases and J dropped 0; count of bases not matched to a gene: 16. This clone was picked up one time. The clonotype originates from a woman aged 25 to 45 in good health and CMV-seronegative. The chain couples TRBV30 to TRBJ1-5, with 7 bases aligning to TRBD1. Sequenced material: PBMCs. The DNA of the CDR3 is TGTGCCTGGAGTCGCGACAGGGTTTGGGGCTTGGATAGCAATCAGCCCCAGCATTTT. It translates to CAWSRDRVWGLDSNQPQHF.